This T cell receptor (beta chain) derives from a study of T cell responses to AZD1222 COVID-19 vaccine. The CDR3 length is 15 residues. V was clipped by 4 bases and J by 4 bases, with 15 bases between them. In germline, CDR1 is SGHRS, CDR2 YFSETQ. Only in-frame clones appear in the TCRdb table, and some are missing; sequencing was by immunoSEQ multiplex PCR. Found here are 95,000 to 150,000 clones, 88% of them singletons; the top ten hold roughly 5.4%. The clonotype comes from an adult in good health. Here the sequenced sample was peripheral blood, taken on day 0 of AZD1222 vaccination. The chain joins TRBV5-1 to TRBJ1-3; no firm D call. This CDR3 is CASSPTMGVGNTIYF. The CDR3 region has the DNA TGCGCCAGCAGCCCAACAATGGGAGTGGGAAACACCATATATTTT.